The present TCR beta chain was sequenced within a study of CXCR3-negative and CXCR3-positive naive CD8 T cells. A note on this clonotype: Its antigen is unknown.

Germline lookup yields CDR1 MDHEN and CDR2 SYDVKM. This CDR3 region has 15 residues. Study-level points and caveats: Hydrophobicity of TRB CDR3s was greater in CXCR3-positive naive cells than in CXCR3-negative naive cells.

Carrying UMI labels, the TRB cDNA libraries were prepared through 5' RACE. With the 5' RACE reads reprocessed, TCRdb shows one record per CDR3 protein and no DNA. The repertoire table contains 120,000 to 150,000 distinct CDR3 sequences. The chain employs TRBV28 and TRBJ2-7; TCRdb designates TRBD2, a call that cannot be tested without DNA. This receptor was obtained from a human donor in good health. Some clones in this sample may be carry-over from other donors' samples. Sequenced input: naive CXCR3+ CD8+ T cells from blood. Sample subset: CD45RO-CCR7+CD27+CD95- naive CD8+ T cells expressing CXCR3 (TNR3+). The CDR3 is CASSLEAGGIYEQYF.